This TCR beta chain was captured in a study of T cell repertoires in cytomegalovirus infection. Study in general: Public TCR beta signatures marked donors with CMV infection and the matching HLA.

General study points: The study identified carriers of CMV plus the relevant HLA from cumulative public TCR beta family frequency. There were HLA-C-restricted CMV-specific TCR beta clonotypes dominating the ex vivo response.

From the reads, TCRdb called clonotypes with MiXCR, one entry per CDR3 protein. The sample consists of nearly 450,000 distinct CDR3 sequences, approximately 33% of them appearing once. The sample holds many counts of this clonotype. The antigen is not known. Germline CDR1 and CDR2: SGHTA and FQGNSA. The CDR3 sequence is 13 residues long. V shed 5 bases and J shed 6 bases, with 10 bases lying between them. Sequencing input: PBMCs. The rearrangement links TRBV7-2 to TRBJ1-4; perhaps TRBD1 as D (5 bases). The TCR comes from a human donor in good health (CMV status not recorded). Some clones in this sample may be carry-over from other donors' samples. The chain's CDR3 is CASSSGGYEKLFF. The CDR3 DNA follows: TGTGCCAGCAGCAGTGGGGGGTATGAAAAACTGTTTTTT.